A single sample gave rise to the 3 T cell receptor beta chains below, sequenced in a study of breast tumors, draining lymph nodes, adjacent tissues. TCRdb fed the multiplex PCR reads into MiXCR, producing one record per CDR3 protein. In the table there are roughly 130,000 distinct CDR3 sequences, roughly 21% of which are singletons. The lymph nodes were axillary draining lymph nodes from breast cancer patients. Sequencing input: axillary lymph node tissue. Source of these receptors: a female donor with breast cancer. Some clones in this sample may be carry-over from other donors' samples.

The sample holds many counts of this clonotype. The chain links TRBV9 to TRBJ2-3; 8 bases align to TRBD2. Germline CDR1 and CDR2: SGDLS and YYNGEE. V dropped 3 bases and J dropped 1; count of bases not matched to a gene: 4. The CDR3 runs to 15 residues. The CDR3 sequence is CASSASGRGTDTQYF. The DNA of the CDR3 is TGTGCCAGCAGCGCAAGCGGGAGAGGCACAGATACGCAGTATTTT.

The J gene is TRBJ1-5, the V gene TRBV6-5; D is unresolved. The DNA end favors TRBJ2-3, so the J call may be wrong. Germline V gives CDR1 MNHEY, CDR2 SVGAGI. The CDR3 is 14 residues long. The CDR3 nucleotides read TGTGCCAGCAGTTACTCGAGCAGCAATCAGCCCCAGTATTTT. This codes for CASSYSSSNQPQYF.

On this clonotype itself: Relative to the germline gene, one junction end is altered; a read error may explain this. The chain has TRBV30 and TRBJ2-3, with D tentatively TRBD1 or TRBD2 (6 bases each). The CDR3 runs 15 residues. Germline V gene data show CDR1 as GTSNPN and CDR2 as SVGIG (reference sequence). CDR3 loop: CAWSVEGGKTGTQYF. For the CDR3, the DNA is TGTGCCTGGAGTGTAGAAGGCGGGAAGACAGGTACGCAGTATTTT.